This T cell receptor (beta chain) is drawn from a study of T cell responses to AZD1222 COVID-19 vaccine. Points from the study as a whole: Nearly half of unique spike-specific TCRs reportedly avoided B.1.351 and B.1.1.7 mutated regions.

Produced via immunoSEQ multiplex PCR; TCRdb's table is partial and in-frame only. The table lists around 100,000 clones, about 87% of them singletons. In the case of this clone: Its antigen remains unidentified.

The CDR3 has 18 residues. The clonotype was recovered from an adult in good health. V is TRBV1 and J is TRBJ2-1; TRBD2, the table's D call, lacks a check against the DNA. TRBV1 is annotated as a pseudogene. The starting material was peripheral blood, obtained on day 0 of AZD1222 vaccination. CDR3 nucleotides: TGCACCAGCAGCCAAGATTGGGGACTAGCGGGAGGTTACAATGAGCAGTTCTTC. Its translation is CTSSQDWGLAGGYNEQFF.